Only a few counts were recorded for the clone carrying this TCR beta chain. The antigen remains undetermined. Unexposed donor CD4+ T cells date from 2011-2018, before the COVID-19 pandemic. The cells were cultured for approximately 10 days before CD4+ T cells were isolated. PBMCs were plated at two million per well in IL-2-containing medium. Sequencing used immunoSEQ multiplex PCR; TCRdb keeps in-frame clones, though not all of them. The sample lists tens of thousands of clones, approximately 79% occurring once. Losses at the gene ends were 3 bases for V and 2 bases for J; bases not matched to a gene: 5. Germline values: CDR1 MGHRA, CDR2 YSYEKL. The CDR3 sequence is 16 residues long. The sample belongs to a study of CD4 T cells in relation to SARS-CoV-2 and coronaviruses. The overall study: The negative reference was HIV-1 Nef peptide pool or peptide-free culture. Study-level points and caveats: Roughly 69% of donors had memory CD4+ clonotypes crossrecognizing SARS-CoV-2 and common cold coronavirus spike. No crossreactivity against non-spike viral proteins was tested here.

Sequencing used CD4+ T cells from PBMCs, cultured in vitro. The clonotype originates from a human donor in good health. The V and J genes are TRBV4-1 and TRBJ1-2; 11 bases fit TRBD1. CDR3 sequence (DNA): TGCGCCAGCAGCCACGCCGGGACAGGGGGGAACTATGGCTACACCTTC. This codes for CASSHAGTGGNYGYTF.